This record concerns one T cell receptor beta chain sequence. This sample is drawn from a study of tumor-infiltrating lymphocytes in localized non-small cell lung cancer. Assay used: immunoSEQ multiplex PCR; TCRdb lists only in-frame clones, some missing. The sample includes about 23,000 clones, 69% of them seen just once. The V gene lost 0 bases and the J gene lost 4 bases, with 12 bases spanning the gap. CDR1 and CDR2 (germline): ENHRY, SYGVKD. This CDR3 is 15 amino acids long. Sequencing was carried out using lung tumor tissue. The V gene is TRBV10-3, the J gene TRBJ1-2, with D uncertain. The receptor's source is a human donor with non-small cell lung cancer. This chain's CDR3 is CAISESALTGYGYTF. The CDR3, as DNA: TGTGCCATCAGTGAGTCGGCGCTAACCGGCTATGGCTACACCTTC.